What follows are 11 T cell receptor beta chains derived from one specimen sequenced in a study of OX40 agonist ivuxolimab in advanced cancers. Clones were sequenced by immunoSEQ multiplex PCR, and TCRdb holds only the in-frame ones, with some missing. The repertoire holds 63,000 or so clones, with 84% as singletons. Sequencing was performed on CD4+ or CD8+ T cells sorted from blood, taken in a trial of the OX40 agonist ivuxolimab. The source of these receptors is an adult with an advanced solid tumor such as melanoma, head and neck, liver or kidney cancer.

This clone was seen once. V usage is TRBV7-3 and J usage is TRBJ2-2, with TRBD2 matching 9 bases. The V and J ends lost 5 bases and 4 bases, in that order; junction bases with no gene match: 2. Germline-derived CDR1 and CDR2 are SGHTA and FQGTGA. The CDR3 is made up of 14 amino acids. Here the CDR3 reads CASSVREGTGELFF. Written as DNA, the CDR3 is TGTGCCAGCAGCGTGCGGGAGGGCACCGGGGAGCTGTTTTTT.

The CDR3 DNA is TGTGCCAGCAGCCCGCCGACAGGGCGCGGCACCGGGGAGCTGTTTTTT. Translating it yields CASSPPTGRGTGELFF. The chain combines TRBV7-9 with TRBJ2-2; 7 bases align to TRBD1. J lost 4 bases, V lost 5 bases, and 10 bases had no gene match. Germline V CDR1 and CDR2: SEHNR, FQNEAQ (reference sequence). The CDR3 is 16 amino acids.

The genes are TRBV28 and TRBJ2-7, with D uncertain. This CDR3 contains 15 residues. CDR1 is MDHEN and CDR2 is SYDVKM in the germline V gene. V was cut by 5 bases and J by 5 bases, with 19 bases left in between. Written as DNA, the CDR3 is TGTGCCAGCAGTAGACTTGATGCCCGCCAGGACGAGCAGTACTTC. Protein: CASSRLDARQDEQYF.

The chain links TRBV4-1 to TRBJ1-4, with 8 bases that match TRBD1. V shed 2 bases, J shed 9 bases, and the junction held 8 bases outside the gene matches. From germline, CDR1 is MGHRA and CDR2 YSYEKL. CDR3 length equals 15 residues. CDR3 nucleotides: TGCGCCAGCAGCCAACAGGACAGGGAGGGTAAAAAACTGTTTTTT. Amino acid sequence: CASSQQDREGKKLFF.

This clone turned up a few times. The chain links TRBV5-6 to TRBJ1-1, with 9 bases aligning to TRBD1. Germline V gene lookup returns CDR1 SGHDT and CDR2 YYEEEE. After removal of 4 bases from V and 5 bases from J, the junction contained 12 bases not matched to a gene. This CDR3 spans 16 amino acids. CDR3 amino acids: CASSRGQGGRMTEAFF. The CDR3 DNA follows: TGTGCCAGCAGCAGGGGACAGGGCGGACGGATGACTGAAGCTTTCTTT.

The genes are TRBV29-1 and TRBJ1-2, with 9 bases matching TRBD1. V lost 6 bases, J lost 3 bases, and 2 bases stayed unmatched. Germline V gene sequence: CDR1 SQVTM, CDR2 ANQGSEA. The CDR3 has 12 residues. For the CDR3, the DNA is TGCAGCGTGTGGACAGGGGACTATGGCTACACCTTC. This gives the protein CSVWTGDYGYTF.

This clone was detected only once. This chain links TRBV7-2 with TRBJ1-6; 9 bases line up with TRBD1. V dropped 2 bases and J dropped 9; count of bases not matched to a gene: 5. Germline V CDR1 and CDR2: SGHTA, FQGNSA. The CDR3 is 15 amino acids. CDR3 nucleotide sequence: TGTGCCAGCAGCTTACCGGGACAGGGAGGTTCACCCCTCCACTTT. As protein: CASSLPGQGGSPLHF.

V and J are TRBV6-6 and TRBJ2-5; weak D call: TRBD2 (6 bases). The last part of the DNA fits TRBJ2-7 better; the J call may be wrong. The CDR3 runs to 14 residues. Germline CDR1 reads MNHNY; CDR2 reads SVGAGI (reference sequence). The CDR3 spells CASIEGLSSYEQYF. CDR3 nucleotides: TGTGCCAGCATCGAGGGACTTAGCTCCTACGAGCAGTACTTC.

This chain joins TRBV30 and TRBJ2-5, with D tentatively TRBD2 (5 bases). V lost 0 bases and J lost 4, with 6 bases in between. CDR1 and CDR2 (germline): GTSNPN, SVGIG (reference sequence). This CDR3 has 12 amino acids. The CDR3 sequence: CAWSVRGETQYF. CDR3 DNA sequence: TGTGCCTGGAGTGTCCGGGGAGAGACCCAGTACTTC.

The rearrangement links TRBV10-3 to TRBJ1-3; the D is unclear. Germline V gene sequence: CDR1 ENHRY, CDR2 SYGVKD. The ends were cut back, 0 bases at V and 0 bases at J, with 6 bases in the middle. This CDR3 spans 15 amino acids. CDR3 in DNA: TGTGCCATCAGTGAGTCGAGGGCCTCTGGAAACACCATATATTTT. Amino acid sequence: CAISESRASGNTIYF.

This sequence joins TRBV7-2 and TRBJ2-5, with 14 bases aligning to TRBD2. CDR1 SGHTA and CDR2 FQGNSA come from the germline V gene. V lost 5 bases to trimming and J lost 7 bases; unmatched junction nucleotides: 9. CDR3 length equals 16 residues. The DNA for the CDR3 is TGTGCCAGCAGCACCGGGACTAGCGGGAGCGCAGTGACCCAGTACTTC. Its protein product is CASSTGTSGSAVTQYF.